This T cell receptor beta chain comes out of a study of T cell responses to AZD1222 COVID-19 vaccine (dated by TCRdb to the early 2020s). About the investigation overall: AZD1222 recipients with second doses at about 4 weeks or about 12 weeks were pooled, because spike-specific TCR depth and breadth did not differ between schedules. A total of 233 trial participants underwent TCR sequencing, of whom about 210 had received two doses of AZD1222 and around 25 had received two doses of the MenACWY control vaccine. Trial participants were enrolled by age into 18-55, 56-69 and 70-plus year subgroups, with approximately 160, 26 and 62 TCR-sequenced participants respectively. Broad study findings and their caveats: Because no day 14 peak-response samples were available, repertoires were characterized only after the peak T cell response. Conclusions about previously exposed vaccinees are limited, since just six AZD1222 recipients were seropositive for SARS-CoV-2 at baseline. Nearly half of unique spike-specific TCRs reportedly recognized epitopes outside regions mutated in the B.1.351 and B.1.1.7 variants. After two AZD1222 doses, both the breadth and the depth of spike-specific TCRs were significantly higher than at day 0 and than in MenACWY recipients. The vaccine-associated CD4 TCRs covered the entire spike protein, and the dominant responses fell in regions 160-218 and 743-854. Participants were mostly white British, with more females than males. The authors suggested clonal diversity may have been underestimated. The 56-69-year group was small, and its depth increase did not reach significance, likely because of low power.

Cut back by 1 base and 4 bases, the V and J ends lie 15 bases apart. From cysteine to phenylalanine, the CDR3 is 16 amino acids long. The entry retains the CDR3 DNA only, 48 bases that are in frame from base 1. CDR1 MNHEY and CDR2 SVGEGT were looked up in the germline V gene. As to this clone: This clone's antigen is unknown. One base away there is no much larger clone; base qualities are not given.

Interpreted using the paper, the time point label stands for: baseline before first vaccination. Samples from vaccinated people were obtained from the UK trials COV001 and COV002, which included a single-blind randomized controlled phase 2/3 trial of AZD1222 (ChAdOx1 nCoV-19) in healthy adults. For TCRbeta chain sequencing, PBMC samples from trial participants were taken at day 0 and at day 28 after the second dose. The CDR3 regions of human TCRbeta chains were analyzed by immunosequencing. Regarding the original processing steps: TCRs in the repertoires were compared against a reference library of SARS-CoV-2-specific TCRs that had been generated with the MIRA antigen-specificity platform. Breadth was defined as the fraction of unique TCRs that were SARS-CoV-2-associated, and depth was defined as the fraction of total T cells that were SARS-CoV-2-associated. Using the MIRA data, every spike-specific TCR was mapped to the spike region that the TCR reacted to and assigned to either a CD4 or a CD8 class. Log10-transformed breadth and depth values were compared by one-way ANOVA with Sidak's multiple comparisons tests. TCRdb mirrors the immuneACCESS table, restricted to in-frame sequences. Some clones are absent from its copies; in checked studies, under half trace to an unresolved V gene, and the reason for the others is unknown. Clonal size and the V and J genes are those of that table, whereas D and trimming came from the DNA. The sample records approximately 100,000 clones, roughly 90% of which are singletons. Roughly 4.5% of the sample is taken by the ten largest.

This TCR was recovered from an adult in good health. The V gene is TRBV6-2 or TRBV6-3 and the J gene is TRBJ2-3; the D element might be TRBD1 or TRBD2, as each aligns at 7 bases. Specimen: peripheral blood, collected on day 0 of AZD1222 vaccination. The CDR3 region has the sequence CASSYWEGALPDTQYF. The nucleotides read TGTGCCAGCAGTTACTGGGAGGGGGCGCTTCCAGATACGCAGTATTTT.